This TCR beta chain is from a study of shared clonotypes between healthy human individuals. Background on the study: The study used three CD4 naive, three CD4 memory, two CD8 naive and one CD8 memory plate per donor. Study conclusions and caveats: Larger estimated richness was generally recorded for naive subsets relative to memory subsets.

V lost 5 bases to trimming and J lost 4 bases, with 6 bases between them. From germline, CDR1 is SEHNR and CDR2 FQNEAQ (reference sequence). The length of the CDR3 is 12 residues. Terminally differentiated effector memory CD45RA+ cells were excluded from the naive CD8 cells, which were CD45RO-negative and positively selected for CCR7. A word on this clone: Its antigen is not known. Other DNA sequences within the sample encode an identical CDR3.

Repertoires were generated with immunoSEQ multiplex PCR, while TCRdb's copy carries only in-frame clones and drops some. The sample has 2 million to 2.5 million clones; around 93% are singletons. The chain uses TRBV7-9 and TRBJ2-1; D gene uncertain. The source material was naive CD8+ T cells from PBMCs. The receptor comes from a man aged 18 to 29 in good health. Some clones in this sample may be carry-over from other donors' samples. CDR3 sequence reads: CASSPGYNEQFF. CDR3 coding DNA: TGTGCCAGCAGCCCCGGTTACAATGAGCAGTTCTTC.